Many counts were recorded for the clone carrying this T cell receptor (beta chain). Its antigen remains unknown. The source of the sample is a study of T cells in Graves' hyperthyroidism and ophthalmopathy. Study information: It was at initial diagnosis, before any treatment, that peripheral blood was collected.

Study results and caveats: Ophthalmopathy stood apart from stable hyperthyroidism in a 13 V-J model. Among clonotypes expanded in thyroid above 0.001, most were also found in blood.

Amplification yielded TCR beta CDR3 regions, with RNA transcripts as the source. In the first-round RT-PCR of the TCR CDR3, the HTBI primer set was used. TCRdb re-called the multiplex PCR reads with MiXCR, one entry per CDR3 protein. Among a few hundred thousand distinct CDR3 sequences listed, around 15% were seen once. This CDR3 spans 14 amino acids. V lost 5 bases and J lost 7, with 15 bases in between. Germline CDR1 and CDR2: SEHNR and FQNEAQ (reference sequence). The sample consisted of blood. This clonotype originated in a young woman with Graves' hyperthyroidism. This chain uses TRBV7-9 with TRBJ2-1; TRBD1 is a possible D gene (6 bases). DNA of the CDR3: TGTGCCAGCAGCCGTCGGGACAAAGGGAATGAGCAGTTCTTC. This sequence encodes CASSRRDKGNEQFF.